Shown below are 8 T cell receptor beta chains from a single sample sequenced in a study of blood T cell repertoires in COVID-19 (dated by TCRdb to 2018 to 2021). To prepare the library, the immunoSEQ multiplex PCR assay was applied. What TCRdb holds here is the immuneACCESS table cut down to in-frame rearrangements. Part of the clones is not present; checked against another copy, under half of the missing clones reflect an unresolved V gene, and the others are unexplained. Across this sample there are approximately 94,000 clones, with roughly 87% seen only once. The top ten clonotypes cover 7% to 9% of the sample. The specimen sequenced was peripheral blood. These receptors were collected from a man aged 25-40 years in a cohort sampled during active COVID-19.

This clone is a singleton in its sample. V is TRBV19 and J is TRBJ2-2, with unresolved D. CDR1 and CDR2 from the germline V gene are LNHDA and SQIVND (reference sequence). V was cut by 3 bases and J by 1 base, with 6 bases left in between. The CDR3 runs 14 residues. The CDR3 sequence: CASSIKQNTGELFF. CDR3 bases: TGTGCCAGTAGTATTAAACAGAACACCGGGGAGCTGTTTTTT.

V and J are TRBV30 and TRBJ2-5, with D uncertain. Germline CDR1 reads GTSNPN; CDR2 reads SVGIG (reference sequence). The V gene lost 0 bases and the J gene lost 4 bases, with 9 bases spanning the gap. The CDR3 has 13 amino acids. DNA for the CDR3: TGTGCCTGGAGTGTAATTGGAGTAGAGACCCAGTACTTC. Protein product: CAWSVIGVETQYF.

V usage is TRBV5-5 and J usage is TRBJ2-3; D remains unclear. Germline V gene sequence: CDR1 SGHKS, CDR2 YYEKEE (reference sequence). V was pared by 2 bases and J by 2 bases, with 6 bases between. CDR3 size: 13 residues. The CDR3 sequence: CASSLQNTDTQYF. In DNA, the CDR3 is TGTGCCAGCAGCTTACAAAACACAGATACGCAGTATTTT.

This sequence joins TRBV21-1 and TRBJ2-7; whether TRBD1, the table's D call, matches the DNA was not checked. TRBV21-1 is classified as a pseudogene. The CDR3 spans 16 residues. The CDR3 here is CASSKEGGQGAYEQYF. In DNA form, the CDR3 reads TGTGCCAGCAGCAAAGAGGGAGGACAGGGGGCCTACGAGCAGTACTTC.

This sequence joins TRBV6-5 and TRBJ2-5; 12 nucleotides match TRBD1. The length of the CDR3 is 16 residues. V lost 0 bases and J lost 5; bases outside the gene matches: 4. The germline V gene has CDR1 MNHEY and CDR2 SVGAGI. The CDR3 spells CASSYSGTGGSETQYF. CDR3 DNA sequence: TGTGCCAGCAGTTACTCGGGGACAGGGGGCAGTGAGACCCAGTACTTC.

The chain has TRBV5-6 and TRBJ2-7; D may be TRBD1 (6 bases). Germline V CDR1 and CDR2: SGHDT, YYEEEE. Deletions cut 2 bases from V and 2 bases from J, with 11 bases between. The CDR3 is made up of 14 amino acids. Written as DNA, the CDR3 is TGTGCCAGCAGCTTTTCGACAGGTCCCTACGAGCAGTACTTC. Translated, it gives CASSFSTGPYEQYF.

This clone was detected only a few times. Other DNA sequences in this sample translate to the same CDR3. This sequence joins TRBV6-5 and TRBJ1-2; D may be TRBD1 (5 bases). The V end lost 5 bases, the J end lost 2 bases, and 12 bases lay between the germline ends. The CDR3 spans 14 residues. Germline V gene sequence: CDR1 MNHEY, CDR2 SVGAGI. The CDR3 DNA follows: TGTGCCAGCAGTAGTCCAGGGTCCAACTATGGCTACACCTTC. Protein sequence: CASSSPGSNYGYTF.

The chain carries TRBV6-6 and TRBJ1-4, with a tentative D call TRBD1 (5 bases). This CDR3 region has 16 residues. Germline assignment: CDR1 MNHNY and CDR2 SVGAGI (reference sequence). The V end lost 5 bases, the J end lost 6 bases, and 19 bases lay between the germline ends. The DNA of the CDR3 is TGTGCCAGCAGTCTACCCCAACTGGAGGGGCATGAAAAACTGTTTTTT. It specifies CASSLPQLEGHEKLFF.